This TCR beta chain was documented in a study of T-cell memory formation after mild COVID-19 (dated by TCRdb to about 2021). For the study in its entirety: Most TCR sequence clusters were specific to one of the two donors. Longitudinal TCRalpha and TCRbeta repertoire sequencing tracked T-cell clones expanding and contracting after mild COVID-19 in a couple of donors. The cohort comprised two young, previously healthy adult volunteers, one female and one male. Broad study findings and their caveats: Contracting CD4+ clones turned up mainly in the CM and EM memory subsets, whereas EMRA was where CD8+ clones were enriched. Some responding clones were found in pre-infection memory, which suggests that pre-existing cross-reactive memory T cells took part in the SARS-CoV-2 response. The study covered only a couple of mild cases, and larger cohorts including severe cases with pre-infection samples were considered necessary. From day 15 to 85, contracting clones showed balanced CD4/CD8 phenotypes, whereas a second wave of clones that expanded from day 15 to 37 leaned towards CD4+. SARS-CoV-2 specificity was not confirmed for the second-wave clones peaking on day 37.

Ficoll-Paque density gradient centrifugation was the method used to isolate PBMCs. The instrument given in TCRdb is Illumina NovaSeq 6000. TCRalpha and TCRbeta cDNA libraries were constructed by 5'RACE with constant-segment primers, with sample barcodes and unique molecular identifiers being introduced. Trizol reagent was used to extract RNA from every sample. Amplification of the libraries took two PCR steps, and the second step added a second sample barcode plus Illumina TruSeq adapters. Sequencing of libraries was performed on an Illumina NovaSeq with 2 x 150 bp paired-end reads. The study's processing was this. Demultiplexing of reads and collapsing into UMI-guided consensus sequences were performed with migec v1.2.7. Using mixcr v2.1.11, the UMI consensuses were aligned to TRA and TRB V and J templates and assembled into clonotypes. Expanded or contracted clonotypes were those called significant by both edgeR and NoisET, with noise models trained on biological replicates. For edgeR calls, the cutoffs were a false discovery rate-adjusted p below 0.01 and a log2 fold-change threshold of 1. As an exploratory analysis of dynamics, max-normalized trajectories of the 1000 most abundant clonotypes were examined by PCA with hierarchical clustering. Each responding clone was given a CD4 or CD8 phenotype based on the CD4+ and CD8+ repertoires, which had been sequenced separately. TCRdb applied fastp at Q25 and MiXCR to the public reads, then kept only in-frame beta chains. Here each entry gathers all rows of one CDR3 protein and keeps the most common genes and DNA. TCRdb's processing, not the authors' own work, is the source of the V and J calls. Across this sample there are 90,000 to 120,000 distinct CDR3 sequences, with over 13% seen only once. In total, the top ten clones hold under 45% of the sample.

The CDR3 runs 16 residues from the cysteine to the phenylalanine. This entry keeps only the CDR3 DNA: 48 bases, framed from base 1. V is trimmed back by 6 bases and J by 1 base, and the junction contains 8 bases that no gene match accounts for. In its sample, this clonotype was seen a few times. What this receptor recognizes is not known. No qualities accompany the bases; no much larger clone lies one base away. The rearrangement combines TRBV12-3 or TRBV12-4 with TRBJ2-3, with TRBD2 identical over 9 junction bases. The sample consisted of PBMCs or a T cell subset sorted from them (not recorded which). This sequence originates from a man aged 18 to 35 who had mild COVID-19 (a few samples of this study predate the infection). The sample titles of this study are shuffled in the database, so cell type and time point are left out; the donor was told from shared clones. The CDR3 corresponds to CASSPNLAGGTDTQYF. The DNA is TGTGCCAGCAGCCCAAATTTAGCGGGGGGCACAGATACGCAGTATTTT.